This T cell receptor (beta chain) is drawn from a study of post-analysis software for immune sequencing data (dated by TCRdb to between 2015 and 2016). Concerning the study at large: Relapsing-remitting, secondary progressive and progressive-relapsing multiple sclerosis were recorded as disease courses, and subtype annotation was lacking for some patients. Patient repertoires were compared against roughly 11 previously published healthy control repertoires from donors aged roughly 6 to 28 years. A subset of samples was prepared in parallel using single-end sample barcoding, then pooled and co-amplified after Illumina adapter ligation. Findings and caveats that apply to the study as a whole: Normalized Chao1 diversity was significantly lower in multiple sclerosis patients than controls, suggesting substantial peripheral T-cell clonal expansion. Significantly higher frequencies in patients than in controls were found for roughly 5 TRBV segments, including TRBV5-6, TRBV5-1 and TRBV20-1. Direct clustering with F measure showed strong co-clustering of samples prepared in the same batch, prompting a batch-effect correction. The control group was slightly older than the multiple sclerosis patient group.

In this sample, this clonotype turned up a few times. What this receptor recognizes is not known. Base qualities are not at hand, and no much larger clone is one base apart. TCR beta repertoires were profiled from peripheral blood of approximately 13 young patients with multiple sclerosis to demonstrate the VDJtools post-analysis software. The multiple sclerosis patients were children and adolescents between roughly 6 and 17 years of age. Relative to germline, V is 0 bases shorter and J is 0 bases shorter, with 9 bases between their ends. Its CDR3 holds 15 amino acids, cysteine through phenylalanine. Only CDR3 DNA is held: 45 bases, read in frame from base 1. In the germline V gene (reference sequence), CDR1 corresponds to SGHKS and CDR2 to YYEKEE. Library preparation used PCR. Sequenced on an Illumina HiSeq 2500. To reduce PCR and sequencing biases, unique molecular identifiers were built into the TCR beta cDNA libraries. Approximately 500,000 cDNA molecules were obtained per 1 to 10 million input T cells, so each molecule approximated one T cell. Patient libraries were prepared and sequenced with the same protocol used for the earlier healthy control dataset. Within a given batch, samples were prepared together, multiplexed and sequenced on the same HiSeq lane. Per the original workflow: MIGEC handled the raw barcoded reads, throwing out single-read molecular identifier groups before consensus assembly and CDR3 extraction. VDJtools was used for post-analysis of the clonotype tables, and diversity was normalized by down-sampling every dataset to the size of the smallest sample. To correct batch-related cross-sample contamination, repertoire overlap clustering matched CDR3 amino acid sequences but not nucleotide sequences. TCRdb trimmed the raw reads at Q25, called clones with MiXCR and kept productive beta chains. When rows share a CDR3 protein, they turn into one entry using the most common DNA and genes. For this entry, the V and J calls and clone size follow TCRdb and not the study's own pipeline. The sample table shows about 560,000 distinct CDR3 sequences, and 44% are seen once. The ten most abundant clones make up 1.5% to 2% of the sample.

The source of this sequence is a girl aged 5-17 years with multiple sclerosis. The sample was blood. The chain employs TRBV5-5 and TRBJ1-1; TRBD1 is a possible D gene, resting on 6 matching bases. The DNA sequence is as follows: TGTGCCAGCAGCTTGGTCCAGGGGCTGAACACTGAAGCTTTCTTT. Translation gives CASSLVQGLNTEAFF.